These 2 T cell receptor beta chains came from one sample sequenced in a study of blood T cell repertoires in COVID-19. The protocol was immunoSEQ multiplex PCR, while the TCRdb copy is restricted to in-frame clones and leaves out a portion. Of around 97,000 clones listed, 70% to 90% are singletons. Input material: peripheral blood. These receptors originate from a man in his fifties or sixties in a cohort sampled during active COVID-19.

J is TRBJ2-5 and V is TRBV5-4; the D gene is possibly TRBD1 (6 bases). This CDR3 region has 15 residues. Trimming pared 2 bases from V and 10 bases from J, leaving 21 bases between. CDR1 and CDR2 from the germline V gene are SGHNT and YYREEE (reference sequence). The CDR3 DNA sequence: TGTGCCAGCAGCTTCCCGGGACAAGGTTTTGGCGGCCAGTACTTC. It specifies CASSFPGQGFGGQYF.

V usage is TRBV24-1 and J usage is TRBJ2-2; D is possibly TRBD2 (6 bases). The V gene lost 9 bases and the J gene lost 4 bases, with 14 bases spanning the gap. Germline V lookup: CDR1 KGHDR, CDR2 SFDVKD. The CDR3 has 14 residues. CDR3: CATDGGAGTGELFF. The CDR3 DNA reads TGTGCCACCGACGGCGGGGCGGGCACCGGGGAGCTGTTTTTT.